Each of the 30 T cell receptor beta chains below was sequenced from the same sample in a study of T cells after yellow fever vaccination (dated by TCRdb to the late 2010s). The library was prepared using 5' RACE. The sequencing machine was an Illumina HiSeq 2500. TCRdb applied fastp at Q25 and MiXCR to the public reads, then kept only in-frame beta chains. Entries that share a CDR3 protein sequence are merged under the most common genes and DNA. The sample has 200,000 to 300,000 distinct CDR3 sequences on record, over 10% of them singletons. The ten largest clones add up to about 0.51% of the sample. This specimen's treatment or condition label, interpreted: live attenuated yellow fever vaccine strain. The specimen comprised CD4+ T cells sorted from PBMCs, sampled 45 days after the yellow fever booster vaccination. These receptors originate from a man aged 25 to 40 who received the YFV17D yellow fever vaccine.

In its sample, this clonotype was seen once. The chain has TRBV2 and TRBJ2-2; 10 bases are a match to TRBD1. The length of the CDR3 is 16 residues. The V gene end was trimmed by 5 bases and the J gene end by 15 bases; junction bases not matched to a gene: 18. Germline V gene sequence: CDR1 SNHLY, CDR2 FYNNEI. The CDR3 sequence: CASSNRDRGFPAWVFF. CDR3 nucleotides: TGTGCCAGCAGTAACCGGGACAGGGGATTTCCGGCGTGGGTGTTTTTT.

This clonotype was seen a few times. The chain has TRBV7-8 and TRBJ2-3, with a weak D call TRBD2 (5 bases). CDR3 length: 13 amino acids. V was shortened by 8 bases and J by 2 bases, with 11 bases between the two germline ends. From germline, CDR1 is SGHVS and CDR2 FQNEAQ. The CDR3 bases are TGTGCCAGCCAATTAGCGCTCACAGATACGCAGTATTTT. As protein: CASQLALTDTQYF. Using reference TRBV7-8 and TRBJ2-3 for the parts outside the CDR3, the full variable domain is GAGVSQSPRYKVAKRGQDVALRCDPISGHVSLFWYQQALGQGPEFLTYFQNEAQLDKSGLPSDRFFAERPEGSVSTLKIQRTQQEDSAVYLCASQLALTDTQYFGPGTRLTVL.

This clonotype was recorded a few times. This sequence joins TRBV7-9 and TRBJ2-7; TRBD2 matches at 7 bases. Germline lookup yields CDR1 SEHNR and CDR2 FQNEAQ (reference sequence). V dropped 2 bases and J dropped 3; count of bases not matched to a gene: 7. This CDR3 has 15 amino acids. This chain's CDR3 is CASSLMLAEGYEQYF. CDR3 DNA sequence: TGTGCCAGCAGCTTAATGCTAGCGGAGGGCTACGAGCAGTACTTC.

This clonotype was counted ten times or more. This chain links TRBV7-2 with TRBJ2-1; no firm D call. Between the trimmed V and J ends, which lost 1 base and 5 bases, there was a span of 6 bases. Germline V gives CDR1 SGHTA, CDR2 FQGNSA. The CDR3 spans 13 residues. In DNA form, the CDR3 reads TGTGCCAGCAGCTTAGGGCAGAACAATGAGCAGTTCTTC. Its translation is CASSLGQNNEQFF.

The rearrangement uses TRBV7-9 and TRBJ1-1, with 8 bases that match TRBD1. V was clipped by 4 bases and J by 7 bases; unmatched bases: 11. Per germline, CDR1 SEHNR and CDR2 FQNEAQ (reference sequence). The CDR3 length is 15 residues. DNA for the CDR3: TGTGCCAGCAGCTCACTTCGACAGGGGCTGGATGAAGCTTTCTTT. Residues: CASSSLRQGLDEAFF.

V gene TRBV29-1 combines with J gene TRBJ2-1; D remains ambiguous. Germline CDR1 SQVTM, CDR2 ANQGSEA. The CDR3 covers 15 residues. V was clipped by 4 bases and J by 0 bases, with 13 bases between them. The CDR3 reads CSVGRAQSSYNEQFF. The CDR3 DNA sequence: TGCAGCGTTGGTAGAGCCCAAAGCTCCTACAATGAGCAGTTCTTC.

V is TRBV24-1 and J is TRBJ2-1; no firm D call. The V gene's germline CDR1 is KGHDR and CDR2 SFDVKD. The CDR3 covers 14 residues. V was cut by 3 bases and J by 9 bases, with 14 bases left in between. CDR3 sequence reads: CATSDPPPRSEQFF. The DNA of the CDR3 is TGTGCCACCAGTGATCCACCCCCCAGGAGTGAGCAGTTCTTC.

The chain couples TRBV12-3 or TRBV12-4 to TRBJ1-4; 7 bases are a match to TRBD1. The CDR3 is made up of 14 amino acids. J gave up 11 bases and V 5 bases, and 11 bases lay outside the gene matches. CDR3 sequence reads: CASSKTGTFPKLFF. In nucleotides, the CDR3 is TGTGCCAGCAGTAAGACAGGGACCTTTCCCAAACTGTTTTTT.

This clonotype was counted only a few times. This chain connects TRBV18 to TRBJ2-2, with a possible D match to TRBD2 (5 bases). V was trimmed by 3 bases and J by 1 base, leaving 9 bases between them. Germline V CDR1 and CDR2: KGHSH, LQKENI. The CDR3 extends over 15 amino acids. The CDR3 reads CASSPRTLNTGELFF. Here the CDR3 DNA reads TGTGCCAGCTCACCTCGGACTCTGAACACCGGGGAGCTGTTTTTT.

The chain recombines TRBV5-4 with TRBJ2-3, with no clear D. Germline V CDR1 and CDR2: SGHNT, YYREEE (reference sequence). V was clipped by 0 bases and J by 0 bases, with 11 bases between them. CDR3 length: 16 residues. CDR3 loop: CASSLGVRASTDTQYF. The DNA for the CDR3 is TGTGCCAGCAGCTTGGGAGTAAGGGCGAGCACAGATACGCAGTATTTT.

V usage is TRBV29-1 and J usage is TRBJ2-1, with 7 bases aligning to TRBD2. The CDR3 consists of 12 residues. V trimming: 7 bases; J trimming: 5 bases; junction bases outside the gene matches: 5. Germline lookup yields CDR1 SQVTM and CDR2 ANQGSEA. The CDR3 loop is CSAQLANNEQFF. The CDR3 DNA follows: TGCAGCGCCCAACTAGCGAACAATGAGCAGTTCTTC.

The chain recombines TRBV28 with TRBJ2-1; the D call may be TRBD1 or TRBD2 (5 bases each). Germline V gene data show CDR1 as MDHEN and CDR2 as SYDVKM. The V end was cut by 6 bases, the J end by 6 bases, with 15 bases between. The CDR3 covers 14 residues. CDR3 nucleotides: TGTGCCAGCAGGGGACCCCAATGTGGCAATGAGCAGTTCTTC. Protein product: CASRGPQCGNEQFF.

The rearrangement uses TRBV3-1 and TRBJ2-5; 11 bases fit TRBD2. The trim removed 1 base at V and 5 bases at J, leaving 6 bases unmatched. The CDR3 is 16 residues long. CDR1 and CDR2 (germline): LGHDT, YNNKEL (reference sequence). The CDR3 reads CASSQASSGRRETQYF. As DNA, the CDR3 is TGTGCCAGCAGCCAAGCATCTAGCGGGAGGAGGGAGACCCAGTACTTC.

The J gene is TRBJ2-3, the V gene TRBV20-1, with D possibly matching TRBD2 (5 bases). Germline CDR1 reads DFQATT; CDR2 reads SNEGSKA (reference sequence). Between the trimmed V and J ends, which lost 4 bases and 6 bases, there was a span of 11 bases. This CDR3 is built from 12 residues. The CDR3 loop is CSAKRALDTQYF. The CDR3 bases are TGCAGTGCTAAGAGGGCCCTGGATACGCAGTATTTT.

V gene TRBV7-9 combines with J gene TRBJ2-2; no firm D call. Trimming took 2 bases from V and 6 from J, leaving 10 bases between them. This CDR3 region has 14 residues. CDR1 SEHNR and CDR2 FQNEAQ come from the germline V gene (reference sequence). CDR3 in amino acids: CASSLLQVAGELFF. CDR3 nucleotide sequence: TGTGCCAGCAGCTTACTTCAGGTCGCCGGGGAGCTGTTTTTT. The variable domain in full, with the rest retrieved from reference TRBV7-9 and TRBJ2-2, is DTGVSQNPRHKITKRGQNVTFRCDPISEHNRLYWYRQTLGQGPEFLTYFQNEAQLEKSRLLSDRFSAERPKGSFSTLEIQRTEQGDSAMYLCASSLLQVAGELFFGEGSRLTVL.

This clonotype was detected ten times or more. This chain uses TRBV5-5 with TRBJ1-1; 9 nucleotides line up with TRBD1. This CDR3 has 11 residues. Germline CDR1 is SGHKS and CDR2 is YYEKEE (reference sequence). V dropped 3 bases and J dropped 10; count of bases not matched to a gene: 1. The CDR3 region is CASSWTGVAFF. CDR3 DNA: TGTGCCAGCAGCTGGACAGGGGTAGCTTTCTTT.

The rearrangement links TRBV12-3 or TRBV12-4 to TRBJ2-3, with D unresolved. The CDR3 is 14 residues long. Trimming left V 1 base short and J 6 bases short, with 11 bases between. The CDR3 sequence is CASSLGARVDTQYF. CDR3 bases: TGTGCCAGCAGTTTAGGCGCACGGGTCGATACGCAGTATTTT.

The sample holds a few counts of this clonotype. The chain joins TRBV20-1 to TRBJ2-1, with 9 bases matching TRBD1. The CDR3 totals 16 residues. V was clipped by 0 bases and J by 4 bases; unmatched bases: 7. CDR1 and CDR2 (germline): DFQATT, SNEGSKA (reference sequence). The CDR3 reads CSAREWAGTGYNEQFF. The CDR3 coding sequence is TGCAGTGCTAGAGAGTGGGCCGGGACAGGGTACAATGAGCAGTTCTTC.

The chain carries TRBV5-1 and TRBJ2-5, with 7 nucleotides matching TRBD1. Germline V gene sequence: CDR1 SGHRS, CDR2 YFSETQ. CDR3 size: 16 residues. The V gene end was trimmed by 1 base and the J gene end by 3 bases; junction bases not matched to a gene: 9. The DNA of the CDR3 is TGCGCCAGCAGCTTGCGACAGGGTCGGGGAGAAGAGACCCAGTACTTC. It translates to CASSLRQGRGEETQYF.

The chain combines TRBV7-2 with TRBJ2-7; D gene ambiguous. This CDR3 has 11 residues. V gave up 1 base and J gave up 12 bases, with 10 bases separating them. Germline CDR1 and CDR2: SGHTA and FQGNSA. The CDR3 bases are TGTGCCAGCAGCTTAGGGGTCACCTTGTACTTC. The encoded protein is CASSLGVTLYF.

V usage is TRBV7-2 and J usage is TRBJ1-5; D not resolved. Germline V gene lookup returns CDR1 SGHTA and CDR2 FQGNSA. The V gene lost 8 bases and the J gene lost 7 bases, with 15 bases spanning the gap. This CDR3 is built from 13 residues. The CDR3 DNA reads as TGTGCCAGCGGGCTTCCGGGTTGGCAGCCCCAGCATTTT. It is translated as CASGLPGWQPQHF.

The chain combines TRBV4-2 with TRBJ2-6; D is perhaps TRBD1 (5 bases). With 0 bases removed from V and 2 bases from J, the gap between germline ends came to 14 bases. The CDR3 covers 18 residues. The germline gives CDR1 LGHNA, CDR2 YNFKEQ. As DNA, the CDR3 is TGTGCCAGCAGCCAAGATCCGGCAGGGATTGCTGGGGCCAACGTCCTGACTTTC. Protein product: CASSQDPAGIAGANVLTF.

The CDR3 reads CASSIASSINYEQYF. CDR3 bases: TGTGCCAGTAGTATCGCGTCTAGCATTAACTACGAGCAGTACTTC. V is TRBV19 and J is TRBJ2-7; possible D gene TRBD2, 5 bases. The V end lost 3 bases, the J end lost 3 bases, and 15 bases lay between the germline ends. The CDR3 sequence is 15 residues long. Germline V gene sequence: CDR1 LNHDA, CDR2 SQIVND (reference sequence). Complete variable domain (other parts from reference TRBV19 and TRBJ2-7): DGGITQSPKYLFRKEGQNVTLSCEQNLNHDAMYWYRQDPGQGLRLIYYSQIVNDFQKGDIAEGYSVSREKKESFPLTVTSAQKNPTAFYLCASSIASSINYEQYFGPGTRLTVT.

This clonotype was seen a handful of times. The genes are TRBV5-4 and TRBJ1-1, with TRBD1 matching over 10 bases. The CDR3 length is 15 residues. Germline V CDR1 and CDR2: SGHNT, YYREEE (reference sequence). The J segment lost 1 base and the V segment lost 3 bases, leaving 3 bases of the junction unmatched. The DNA of the CDR3 is TGTGCCAGCAGCTCGGACAGGGGGTGGAACACTGAAGCTTTCTTT. It is translated as CASSSDRGWNTEAFF.

This clonotype was counted a few times. The rearrangement joins TRBV6-5 to TRBJ2-2, with D possibly being TRBD2 (5 bases). Trimming left V 8 bases short and J 5 bases short, with 9 bases between. Germline V gene sequence: CDR1 MNHEY, CDR2 SVGAGI. This CDR3 contains 12 residues. CDR3 sequence (DNA): TGTGCCAGCGGGGAGATAACCGGGGAGCTGTTTTTT. It is translated as CASGEITGELFF.

This clonotype was observed a few times. The chain links TRBV24-1 to TRBJ1-5, with 8 nucleotides matching TRBD1. J was trimmed by 7 bases and V by 4 bases; bases with no gene match: 5. Germline V gene lookup returns CDR1 KGHDR and CDR2 SFDVKD. There are 14 residues in the CDR3. CDR3 loop: CATSDRQGRQPQHF. In nucleotides, the CDR3 is TGTGCCACCAGTGACCGACAGGGGAGACAGCCCCAGCATTTT.

This chain uses TRBV20-1 with TRBJ2-5; TRBD2 matches at 7 bases. Germline V gene sequence: CDR1 DFQATT, CDR2 SNEGSKA (reference sequence). The CDR3 is made up of 13 amino acids. Trimming cost V 4 bases and J 5 bases; bases outside gene matches: 7. The CDR3 is CSAIHGGGETQYF. The CDR3 region has the DNA TGCAGTGCTATTCACGGGGGAGGGGAGACCCAGTACTTC.

This clonotype was seen more than once but under ten times. This rearrangement joins TRBV6-5 to TRBJ2-7, with a tentative D call TRBD2 (6 bases). V shed 7 bases and J shed 4 bases, with 11 bases lying between them. CDR3 length: 12 residues. The germline gives CDR1 MNHEY, CDR2 SVGAGI. CDR3 amino acids: CASKASAYEQYF. The DNA of the CDR3 is TGTGCCAGCAAGGCTAGCGCGTACGAGCAGTACTTC.

This clonotype was seen just once. The gene calls are TRBV18 and TRBJ2-7; 7 nucleotides line up with TRBD1. The CDR3 is 16 amino acids. Per the germline V gene, CDR1 is KGHSH and CDR2 is LQKENI. J gave up 5 bases and V 3 bases, and 13 bases lay outside the gene matches. CDR3 protein: CASSPTTGFLMHEQYF. The CDR3 bases are TGTGCCAGCTCACCTACGACAGGGTTCCTAATGCACGAGCAGTACTTC. The full variable domain, in which reference TRBV18 and TRBJ2-7 provide the parts outside the CDR3, is NAGVMQNPRHLVRRRGQEARLRCSPMKGHSHVYWYRQLPEEGLKFMVYLQKENIIDESGMPKERFSAEFPKEGPSILRIQQVVRGDSAAYFCASSPTTGFLMHEQYFGPGTRLTVT.

In this sample, this clonotype turned up a few times. The chain combines TRBV20-1 with TRBJ2-5; 12 bases are shared with TRBD2. Germline loops: CDR1 DFQATT, CDR2 SNEGSKA (reference sequence). V dropped 4 bases and J dropped 5; count of bases not matched to a gene: 17. The CDR3 runs 18 residues. Written as DNA, the CDR3 is TGCAGTGCTACCACCTTAGGGGCTAGCGGGAGGGCCGGGGAGACCCAGTACTTC. This codes for CSATTLGASGRAGETQYF.